The T cell receptor beta chain described here comes from a study of T cell clonality in common variable immunodeficiency (dated by TCRdb to between 2014 and 2016). General study outcomes and caveats: According to the authors, figuring out what caused the increased clonality in CVID would require sequencing the repertoires of T cell subpopulations. Compared with healthy controls, CVID subjects showed increased TCRbeta clonality (t-test p = 0.018), a feature most characteristic of about a third of subjects. Although equal DNA input was used, an average of roughly 89,000 unique sequences per sample was obtained for controls, compared with around 32,000 for CVID samples. CVID subjects shared fewer TCRbeta clones with each other than healthy controls did (p < 0.0001). Differences among patients in the CVID cohort limited the correlations between repertoire features and clinical complications. Reportedly, TCRbeta sequences from CVID had fewer deletions and N-nucleotide insertions, and highly modified clones with 13 or more V deletions were absent from CVID.

For sequencing, equivalent amounts of genomic DNA were input from CVID and control samples. For every sample, a 60 bp segment covering the rearranged TCRbeta CDR3 region was amplified and then sequenced. The immunoSEQ assay, a bias-corrected multiplex PCR with high-throughput sequencing, was employed for TCRbeta amplification. Per the source publication's procedure: Every unique nucleotide sequence was considered a clone and was annotated with V, D and J genes, copy number and frequency. Sequences were labeled productive if in frame, and non-productive if out of frame or containing stop codons. As previously described, clonality was computed from Shannon's entropy. The predicted amino acid sequences of productive clones were used to derive the mean CDR3 Kyte-Doolittle hydropathy. Using the R hclust function, scaled V gene usage was clustered hierarchically with Manhattan distance and complete linkage. Sharing of clones by CDR3 amino acid sequence was evaluated by resampling 12 repertoires per group over 100 rounds. The repertoires were searched for 70 published EBV-specific and approximately 250 published CMV-specific TCRbeta sequences. Analysis left out two CVID samples that produced under 10,000 sequences, so fewer than 50 CVID repertoires remained. Sourced from immuneACCESS, this table was stored by TCRdb with only in-frame sequences that have V and J called. A share of the clones is absent; for the studies checked, an unresolved V gene accounts for under half, and the remainder has no known explanation. V, J and clone size reflect that table, while D and trimming were determined from the DNA. For this sample the table reports 20,000 to 25,000 clones, with no clone seen just once. Jointly, the top ten make up around 2.5% of the sample.

Counted from cysteine to phenylalanine, this CDR3 has 15 amino acids. Of the CDR3's DNA, 36 bases were read; they are in frame from base 1. The junction shows trimming of 5 bases on V and 2 bases on J, plus 14 bases between the germline ends. CDR1 and CDR2, per the germline V gene, are MNHEY and SVGEGT. Diagnosis of CVID followed standard criteria, namely serum IgG, IgA and/or IgM below the normal range together with specific antibody deficiency. There were some 45 subjects in the CVID group (roughly 15 female and 29 male), ranging in age from about 9 to 65 years, with a mean age of around 39. Most of the CVID patients and most of the healthy controls were of Caucasian heritage. Replacement immunoglobulin therapy had been administered to all CVID subjects for at least one year at the time of study participation. At the time of blood collection, no CVID subject was ill or was being treated with immunomodulatory or immunosuppressive medication. From each donor, roughly 5 to 9 ml of heparinized peripheral whole blood was collected. Genomic DNA from adults with common variable immune deficiency (CVID) and from healthy adult controls was used to sequence TCRbeta CDR3 repertoires. Diluted blood was subjected to density centrifugation over Hypaque 1077 or Ficoll-Paque for isolation of peripheral blood mononuclear cells. Genomic DNA was obtained from unsorted mononuclear cells using either Qiagen column purification or a centrifugation-based method.

This clone was seen ten or more times. The antigen this receptor binds is unknown. Read sequence stops 3 residues before the CDR3 end, and the germline J gene provides the missing end. The chain uses TRBV6-2 or TRBV6-3 and TRBJ2-3, with TRBD2 as a weak D call on 5 bases. This TCR was recovered from a human donor with common variable immunodeficiency. Sequenced material: peripheral blood mononuclear cells. The sequenced part of the CDR3 DNA is TGTGCCAGCAGTATGTCGGCGGGCCCCACAGATACG. The encoded protein is CASSMSAGPTDT. The whole CDR3 reads CASSMSAGPTDTQYF.